This record looks at one T cell receptor beta chain sequence and its context. This sample was taken from a study of blood T cells in healthy people across ages. For the second PCR, which ran for 7 to 11 cycles, a sample-barcoded 5' primer and a J-beta primer mix were used. TCRdb fed the 5' RACE reads into MiXCR, producing one record per CDR3 protein. The sample shows hundreds of thousands of distinct CDR3 sequences, around 68% of them seen only once. The TCR was taken from a young man in good health. The material sequenced was blood.

CDR3 in amino acids: CASSLSTRDFQETQYF. CDR3 nucleotide sequence: TGCGCCAGCAGCTTGAGCACGAGGGACTTCCAAGAGACCCAGTACTTC. V usage is TRBV5-1 and J usage is TRBJ2-5, with D perhaps matching TRBD2 (6 bases). This CDR3 comprises 16 residues. CDR1 and CDR2 (germline): SGHRS, YFSETQ. V lost 1 base and J 1 base, leaving 14 bases between the germline ends.